Below are 16 T cell receptor beta chains sequenced from a single sample in a study of CD8 T cells in Susac syndrome. Random hexamers were used to reverse transcribe 0.5 to 1 ug of RNA. TCRdb re-called the immunoSEQ multiplex PCR reads with MiXCR, one entry per CDR3 protein. The top ten hold about 0.5% of the sample, which has 80,000 or so distinct CDR3 sequences, around 94% seen once. Material for sequencing was CD8+ T cells from PBMCs. These receptors originate from a human donor with Susac syndrome.

The rearrangement links TRBV27 to TRBJ1-6; D possibly corresponds to TRBD1 (5 bases). With 3 bases removed from V and 4 bases from J, the gap between germline ends came to 10 bases. The CDR3 length is 15 residues. Germline V gene data show CDR1 as MNHEY and CDR2 as SMNVEV (reference sequence). CDR3 loop: CASSLGPAYNSPLHF. CDR3 DNA: TGTGCCAGCAGTTTGGGGCCAGCTTATAATTCACCCCTCCACTTT.

This clonotype has more than one count but fewer than ten. The V call is TRBV12-3 or TRBV12-4, the J call TRBJ2-3; possibly TRBD1 for D (5 bases). The V gene lost 4 bases and the J gene lost 6 bases, with 5 bases spanning the gap. The CDR3 covers 11 residues. The CDR3 is CASSSGDTQYF. CDR3 nucleotides: TGTGCCAGCAGTTCAGGGGATACGCAGTATTTT.

The chain carries TRBV7-9 and TRBJ1-5; D is unresolved. Germline CDR1 and CDR2: SEHNR and FQNEAQ (reference sequence). The CDR3 runs to 12 residues. The V and J ends lost 6 bases and 7 bases respectively, with 10 bases between them. CDR3: CASRQSDQPQHF. Written as DNA, the CDR3 is TGTGCCAGCAGGCAGAGTGACCAGCCCCAGCATTTT.

This chain connects TRBV25-1 to TRBJ2-3; D gene unclear. Trimming cost V 8 bases and J 0 bases, with 12 bases left between them. This CDR3 has 14 amino acids. Germline CDR1 is MGHDK and CDR2 is SYGVNS. CDR3 region: CASVRQASTDTQYF. The DNA for the CDR3 is TGTGCCAGCGTCCGGCAGGCTAGCACAGATACGCAGTATTTT.

For this clonotype: A read error may produce the germline difference seen at one junction end. The chain recombines TRBV20-1 with TRBJ2-7; either TRBD1 or TRBD2 may fit D (5 bases each). CDR1 DFQATT and CDR2 SNEGSKA come from the germline V gene (reference sequence). The CDR3 is made up of 13 amino acids. Here the CDR3 reads CSARERGSYEQHF. The CDR3 DNA follows: TGCAGTGCTAGAGAGAGGGGTTCCTACGAGCAGCACTTC.

The chain joins TRBV7-9 to TRBJ2-2; D gene unclear. V lost 5 bases and J 5 bases, leaving 3 bases between the germline ends. CDR1 is SEHNR, CDR2 FQNEAQ, per germline (reference sequence). This CDR3 has 11 amino acids. The CDR3 sequence: CASSTTGELFF. CDR3 sequence (DNA): TGTGCCAGCAGCACTACCGGGGAGCTGTTTTTT.

This clonotype occurred once. The rearrangement links TRBV29-1 to TRBJ2-6; 7 bases match TRBD1. Germline assignment: CDR1 SQVTM and CDR2 ANQGSEA. The CDR3 loop spans 24 amino acids. The V segment lost 8 bases and the J segment 0 bases; nucleotides outside the gene matches: 34. CDR3: CSPYSLPINLVSRQGHSGANVLTF. The DNA for the CDR3 is TGCAGCCCCTATTCTCTTCCTATTAATCTGGTCAGTCGACAGGGCCACTCTGGGGCCAACGTCCTGACTTTC.

The chain has TRBV4-1 and TRBJ2-2; D is perhaps TRBD2 (6 bases). The V and J ends lost 5 bases and 6 bases respectively, with 16 bases between them. Germline V CDR1 and CDR2: MGHRA, YSYEKL. The CDR3 is made up of 15 amino acids. The CDR3 loop is CASSYGHRESGELFF. The CDR3 region has the DNA TGCGCCAGCAGCTACGGACACCGGGAGTCCGGGGAGCTGTTTTTT.

This rearrangement joins TRBV11-2 to TRBJ2-1; D gene unclear. V lost 5 bases and J 6 bases, leaving 5 bases between the germline ends. This CDR3 contains 11 residues. Looked up from germline, CDR1 is SGHAT and CDR2 is FQNNGV. This CDR3 reads CASSAINEQFF. CDR3 sequence (DNA): TGTGCCAGCAGCGCGATCAATGAGCAGTTCTTC.

V and J are TRBV28 and TRBJ2-1, with a tentative D call TRBD2 (6 bases). V dropped 8 bases and J dropped 4 bases, with 18 bases sitting between them. The V gene's germline CDR1 is MDHEN and CDR2 SYDVKM. The CDR3 sequence is 15 residues long. CDR3 bases: TGTGCCAGCGACATTGGGCGGGGAACGTACAATGAGCAGTTCTTC. Its translation: CASDIGRGTYNEQFF.

This chain uses TRBV20-1 with TRBJ1-1; D gene unclear. Germline V lookup: CDR1 DFQATT, CDR2 SNEGSKA (reference sequence). The CDR3 is 13 residues long. V lost 2 bases and J 0 bases, leaving 7 bases between the germline ends. CDR3 DNA sequence: TGCAGTGCTAGATACGCAATGAACACTGAAGCTTTCTTT. It yields the protein CSARYAMNTEAFF.

V and J are TRBV29-1 and TRBJ1-4, with a possible D match to TRBD1 (5 bases). Per germline, CDR1 SQVTM and CDR2 ANQGSEA. The CDR3 totals 13 residues. V was clipped by 4 bases and J by 3 bases, with 9 bases between them. CDR3 loop: CSVGDGSNEKLFF. The CDR3 DNA sequence: TGCAGCGTTGGGGACGGATCTAATGAAAAACTGTTTTTT.

This sequence joins TRBV5-1 and TRBJ2-7, with D perhaps given as TRBD1 or TRBD2 (5 bases each). Germline V gene lookup returns CDR1 SGHRS and CDR2 YFSETQ. The CDR3 extends over 13 amino acids. The germline V and J ends were trimmed by 1 base and 3 bases, with 8 bases remaining between them. The CDR3 sequence: CASSLWDGYEQYF. The DNA of the CDR3 is TGCGCCAGCAGCTTGTGGGACGGCTACGAGCAGTACTTC.

Turning to this clonotype: A junction boundary mismatches the germline segment, possibly from a read error. The CDR3 spells CASGLVGGQHEQYF. In nucleotides, the CDR3 is TGTGCCAGCGGTTTGGTTGGGGGGCAGCACGAGCAGTACTTC. The chain employs TRBV27 and TRBJ2-7; perhaps D is TRBD1 or TRBD2 (6 bases each). The CDR3 contains 14 residues. The germline V gene has CDR1 MNHEY and CDR2 SMNVEV (reference sequence).

The rearrangement joins TRBV14 to TRBJ1-1; no reliable D call. The germline V gene encodes CDR1 SGHDN and CDR2 FVKESK. V was shortened by 0 bases and J by 0 bases, with 2 bases between the two germline ends. The CDR3 is 13 residues long. In DNA form, the CDR3 reads TGTGCCAGCAGCCAAGATATGAACACTGAAGCTTTCTTT. Protein sequence: CASSQDMNTEAFF.

The sample holds one count of this clonotype. The J gene is TRBJ1-1, the V gene TRBV29-1; perhaps TRBD1 as D (5 bases). Per the germline V gene, CDR1 is SQVTM and CDR2 is ANQGSEA. Trimming cost V 4 bases and J 6 bases, with 9 bases left between them. The CDR3 length is 11 residues. The CDR3 loop is CSVGGVAEAFF. CDR3 bases: TGCAGCGTTGGAGGGGTGGCTGAAGCTTTCTTT.